The present T cell receptor (beta chain) was sequenced within a study of shared clonotypes between healthy human individuals. Broader study findings: Limitation of the genetic and exposure-history diversity represented came from the few donors.

Donors were healthy HIV-negative adults without recent acute infections or vaccinations. A few counts support this clone. The antigen remains unidentified. Some clones are missing from TCRdb's copy, which holds only in-frame ones; the method was immunoSEQ multiplex PCR. This sample has hundreds of thousands of clones, with about 80% found just once. This CDR3 is built from 14 residues. The V gene's germline CDR1 is LNHDA and CDR2 SQIVND (reference sequence). V shed 10 bases and J 0 bases; nucleotides not matched to a gene: 6. This clonotype originated in a woman in her thirties or forties in good health. Some clones in this sample may be carry-over from other donors' samples. The sequenced sample was PBMCs. The chain links TRBV19 to TRBJ1-5; TRBD1 aligns across 7 bases. The CDR3 is CATDRVYSNQPQHF. CDR3 nucleotide sequence: TGTGCCACCGACAGGGTATATAGCAATCAGCCCCAGCATTTT.